Ten or more counts support the clone carrying this T cell receptor beta chain. The antigen remains unidentified. The data derive from a study of T-cell memory formation after mild COVID-19. The wider study: Largely donor-specific TCR clusters were found. Findings and caveats of the study: CD4+ clones that contracted lay mainly in CM and EM; CD8+ ones lay in EMRA.

One entry per CDR3 protein, called by TCRdb with MiXCR from the 5' RACE reads. The sample has about 140,000 distinct CDR3 sequences; about 5.5% are singletons. The CDR3 has 15 amino acids. V lost 6 bases to trimming and J lost 2 bases, with 14 bases between them. Germline CDR1 is LNHDA and CDR2 is SQIVND (reference sequence). Sequencing was performed on PBMCs or a T cell subset sorted from them (not recorded which). This sequence originates from an adult woman who had mild COVID-19 (a few samples of this study predate the infection). Cell type and time point are not known. This chain uses TRBV19 with TRBJ2-1; perhaps D is TRBD1 or TRBD2 (5 bases each). CDR3 sequence (DNA): TGTGCCAGTAGGTTTGCAGGGAGACCCTACAATGAGCAGTTCTTC. Translated: CASRFAGRPYNEQFF.